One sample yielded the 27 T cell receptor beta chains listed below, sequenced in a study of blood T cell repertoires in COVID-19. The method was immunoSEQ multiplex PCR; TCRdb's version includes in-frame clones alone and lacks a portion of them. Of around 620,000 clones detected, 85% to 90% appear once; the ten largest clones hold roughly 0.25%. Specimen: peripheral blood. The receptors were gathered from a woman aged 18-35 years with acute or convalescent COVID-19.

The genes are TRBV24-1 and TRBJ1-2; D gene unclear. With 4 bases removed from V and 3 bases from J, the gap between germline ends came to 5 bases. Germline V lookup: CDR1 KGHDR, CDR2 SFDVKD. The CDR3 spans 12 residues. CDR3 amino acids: CATSEQDYGYTF. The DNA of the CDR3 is TGTGCCACCAGTGAACAAGACTATGGCTACACCTTC.

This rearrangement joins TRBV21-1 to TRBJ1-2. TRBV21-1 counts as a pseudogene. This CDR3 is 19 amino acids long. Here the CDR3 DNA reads TGTGCCACCCAATTGCCGACAGGGACAGCGGGGGCCTCTAACTATGGCTACACCTTC. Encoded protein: CATQLPTGTAGASNYGYTF.

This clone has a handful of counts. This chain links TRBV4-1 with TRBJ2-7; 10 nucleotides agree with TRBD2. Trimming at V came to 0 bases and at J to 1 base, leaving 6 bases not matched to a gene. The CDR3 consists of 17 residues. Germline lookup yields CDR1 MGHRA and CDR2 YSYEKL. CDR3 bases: TGCGCCAGCAGCCAAGAGGGTAGCGGGGGGCTTTCCTACGAGCAGTACTTC. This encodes CASSQEGSGGLSYEQYF.

The CDR3 is CASSQGGQGSYEQYF. The CDR3 coding sequence is TGTGCCAGCAGCCAAGGGGGACAGGGGTCCTACGAGCAGTACTTC. The chain recombines TRBV14 with TRBJ2-7; 10 nucleotides agree with TRBD1. The CDR3 has 15 amino acids. Germline CDR1 and CDR2: SGHDN and FVKESK. V dropped 1 base and J dropped 1; count of bases not matched to a gene: 1.

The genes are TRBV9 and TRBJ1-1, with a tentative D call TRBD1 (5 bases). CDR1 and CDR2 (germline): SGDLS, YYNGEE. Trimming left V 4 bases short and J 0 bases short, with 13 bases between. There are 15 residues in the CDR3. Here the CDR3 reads CASSNTPTVNTEAFF. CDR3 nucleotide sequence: TGTGCCAGCAGCAACACCCCGACAGTGAACACTGAAGCTTTCTTT.

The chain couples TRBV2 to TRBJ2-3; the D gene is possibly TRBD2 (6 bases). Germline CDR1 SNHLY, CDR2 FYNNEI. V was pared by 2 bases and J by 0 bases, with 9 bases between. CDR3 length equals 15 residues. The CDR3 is CASSETAGSTDTQYF. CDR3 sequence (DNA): TGTGCCAGCAGTGAAACGGCGGGGAGCACAGATACGCAGTATTTT.

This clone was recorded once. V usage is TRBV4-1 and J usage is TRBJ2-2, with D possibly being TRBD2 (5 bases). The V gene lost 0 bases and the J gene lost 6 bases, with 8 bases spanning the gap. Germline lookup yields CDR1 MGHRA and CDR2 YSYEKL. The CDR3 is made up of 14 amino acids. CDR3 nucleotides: TGCGCCAGCAGCCAAGAATTCGGGGCCGGGGAGCTGTTTTTT. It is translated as CASSQEFGAGELFF.

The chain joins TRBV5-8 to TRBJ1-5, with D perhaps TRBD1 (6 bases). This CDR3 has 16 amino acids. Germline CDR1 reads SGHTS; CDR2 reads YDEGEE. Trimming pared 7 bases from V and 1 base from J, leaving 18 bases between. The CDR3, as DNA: TGTGCCAGCTCCTCAGGGGACGGGCGGAGCAATCAGCCCCAGCATTTT. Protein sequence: CASSSGDGRSNQPQHF.

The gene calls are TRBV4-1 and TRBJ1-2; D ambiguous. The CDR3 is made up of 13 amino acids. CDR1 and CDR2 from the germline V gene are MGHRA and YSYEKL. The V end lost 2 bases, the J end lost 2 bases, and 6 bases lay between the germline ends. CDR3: CASSQTRNYGYTF. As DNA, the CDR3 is TGCGCCAGCAGCCAAACACGAAACTATGGCTACACCTTC.

This CDR3 reads CATYWNRVNSGANVLTF. The CDR3 DNA reads as TGTGCCACGTACTGGAACAGAGTCAACTCTGGGGCCAACGTCCTGACTTTC. V and J are TRBV24-1 and TRBJ2-6; D gene unclear. Germline V CDR1 and CDR2: KGHDR, SFDVKD. The CDR3 length is 17 residues. V gave up 10 bases and J gave up 0 bases, with 18 bases separating them.

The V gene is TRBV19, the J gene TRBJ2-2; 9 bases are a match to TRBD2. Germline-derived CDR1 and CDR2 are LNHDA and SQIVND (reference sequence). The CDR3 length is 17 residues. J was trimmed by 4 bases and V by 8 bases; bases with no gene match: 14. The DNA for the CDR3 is TGTGCCAGTCTCCCCACCCGATTAGCGGGGGTCACCGGGGAGCTGTTTTTT. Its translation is CASLPTRLAGVTGELFF. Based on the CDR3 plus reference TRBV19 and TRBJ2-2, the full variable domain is DGGITQSPKYLFRKEGQNVTLSCEQNLNHDAMYWYRQDPGQGLRLIYYSQIVNDFQKGDIAEGYSVSREKKESFPLTVTSAQKNPTAFYLCASLPTRLAGVTGELFFGEGSRLTVL.

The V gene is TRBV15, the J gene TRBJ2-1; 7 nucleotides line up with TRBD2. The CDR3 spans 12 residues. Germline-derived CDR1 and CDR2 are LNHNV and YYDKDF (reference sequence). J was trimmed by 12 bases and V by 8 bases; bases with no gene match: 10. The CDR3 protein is CATRDYQWGQFF. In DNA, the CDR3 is TGTGCCACCCGGGACTATCAATGGGGGCAGTTCTTC.

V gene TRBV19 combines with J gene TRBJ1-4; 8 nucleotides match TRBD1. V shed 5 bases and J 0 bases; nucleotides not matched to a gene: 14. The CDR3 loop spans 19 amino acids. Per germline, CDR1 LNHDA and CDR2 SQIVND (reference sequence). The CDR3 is CASSDNGQGRGATNEKLFF. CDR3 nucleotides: TGTGCCAGTAGTGACAACGGACAGGGAAGGGGAGCAACTAATGAAAAACTGTTTTTT.

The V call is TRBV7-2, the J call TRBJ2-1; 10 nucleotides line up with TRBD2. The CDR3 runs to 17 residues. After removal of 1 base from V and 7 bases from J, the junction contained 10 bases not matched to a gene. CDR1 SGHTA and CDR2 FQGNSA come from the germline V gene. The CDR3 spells CASSLDPSGGVLNEQFF. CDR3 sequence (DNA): TGTGCCAGCAGCTTAGATCCCAGCGGGGGGGTTTTGAATGAGCAGTTCTTC.

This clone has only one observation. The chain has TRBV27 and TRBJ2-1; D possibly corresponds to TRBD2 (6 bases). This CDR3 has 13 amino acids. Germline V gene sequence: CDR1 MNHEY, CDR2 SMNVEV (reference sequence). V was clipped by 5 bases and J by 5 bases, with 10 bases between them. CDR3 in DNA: TGTGCCAGCAGTACCCGGGAGCACAATGAGCAGTTCTTC. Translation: CASSTREHNEQFF.

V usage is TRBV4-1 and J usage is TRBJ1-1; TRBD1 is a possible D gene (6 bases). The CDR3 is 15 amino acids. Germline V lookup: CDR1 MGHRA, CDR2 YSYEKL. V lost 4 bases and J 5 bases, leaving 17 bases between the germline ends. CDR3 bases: TGCGCCAGCAGCCGAACGGCGGGGGGCGAAACTGAAGCTTTCTTT. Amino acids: CASSRTAGGETEAFF.

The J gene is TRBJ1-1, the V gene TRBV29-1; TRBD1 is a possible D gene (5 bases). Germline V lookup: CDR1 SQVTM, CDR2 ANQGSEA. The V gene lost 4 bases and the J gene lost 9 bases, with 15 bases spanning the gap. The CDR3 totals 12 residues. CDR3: CSVVSWGGQAFF. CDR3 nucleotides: TGCAGCGTTGTGAGTTGGGGGGGTCAAGCTTTCTTT.

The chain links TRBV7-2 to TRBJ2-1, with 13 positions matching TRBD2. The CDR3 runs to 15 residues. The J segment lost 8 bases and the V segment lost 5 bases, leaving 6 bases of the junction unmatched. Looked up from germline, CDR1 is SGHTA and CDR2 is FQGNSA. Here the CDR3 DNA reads TGTGCCAGCAGCAAAACTAGCGGGGGGGTCGATGAGCAGTTCTTC. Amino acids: CASSKTSGGVDEQFF.

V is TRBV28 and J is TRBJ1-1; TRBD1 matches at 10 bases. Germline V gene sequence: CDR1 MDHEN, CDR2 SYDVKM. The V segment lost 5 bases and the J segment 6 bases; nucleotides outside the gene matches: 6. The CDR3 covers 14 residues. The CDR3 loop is CASSDRGPRAEAFF. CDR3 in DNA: TGTGCCAGCAGTGACAGGGGGCCAAGGGCTGAAGCTTTCTTT.

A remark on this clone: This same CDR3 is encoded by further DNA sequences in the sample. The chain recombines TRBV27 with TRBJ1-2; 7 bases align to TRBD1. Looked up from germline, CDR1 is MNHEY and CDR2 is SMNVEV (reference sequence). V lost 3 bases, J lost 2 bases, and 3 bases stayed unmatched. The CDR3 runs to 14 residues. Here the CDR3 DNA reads TGTGCCAGCAGTTTCAGGGGGGCCAACTATGGCTACACCTTC. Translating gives CASSFRGANYGYTF.

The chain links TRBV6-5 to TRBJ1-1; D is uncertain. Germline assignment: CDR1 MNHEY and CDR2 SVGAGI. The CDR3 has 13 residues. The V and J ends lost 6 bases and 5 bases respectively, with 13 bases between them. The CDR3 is CASSRGLLTEAFF. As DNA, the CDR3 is TGTGCCAGCAGCCGCGGACTCTTAACTGAAGCTTTCTTT.

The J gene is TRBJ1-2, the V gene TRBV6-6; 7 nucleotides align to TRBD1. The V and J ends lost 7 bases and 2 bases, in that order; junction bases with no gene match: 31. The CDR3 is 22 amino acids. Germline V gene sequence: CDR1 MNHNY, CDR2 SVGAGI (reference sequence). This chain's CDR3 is CASTYQPGDYRDLRGLNYGYTF. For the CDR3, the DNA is TGTGCCAGCACCTATCAACCAGGCGACTACAGGGACCTTAGGGGGCTAAACTATGGCTACACCTTC.

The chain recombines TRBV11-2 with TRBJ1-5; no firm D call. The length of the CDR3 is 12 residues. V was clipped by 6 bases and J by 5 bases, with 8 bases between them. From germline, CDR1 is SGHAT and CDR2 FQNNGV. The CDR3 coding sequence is TGTGCCAGCAGGTCGGTGGATCAGCCCCAGCATTTT. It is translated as CASRSVDQPQHF. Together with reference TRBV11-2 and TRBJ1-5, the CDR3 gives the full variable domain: EAGVAQSPRYKIIEKRQSVAFWCNPISGHATLYWYQQILGQGPKLLIQFQNNGVVDDSQLPKDRFSAERLKGVDSTLKIQPAKLEDSAVYLCASRSVDQPQHFGDGTRLSIL.

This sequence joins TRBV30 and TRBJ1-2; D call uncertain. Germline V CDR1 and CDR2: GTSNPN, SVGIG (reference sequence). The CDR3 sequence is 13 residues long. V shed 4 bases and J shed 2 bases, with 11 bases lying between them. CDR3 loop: CAWTGWVNYGYTF. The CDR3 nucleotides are TGTGCCTGGACGGGGTGGGTCAACTATGGCTACACCTTC.

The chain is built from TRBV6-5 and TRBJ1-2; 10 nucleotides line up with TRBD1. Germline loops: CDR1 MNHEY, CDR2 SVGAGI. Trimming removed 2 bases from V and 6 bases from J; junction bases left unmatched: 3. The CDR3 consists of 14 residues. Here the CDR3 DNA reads TGTGCCAGCAGTTACGCGGACAGGGGGGATGGCTACACCTTC. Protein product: CASSYADRGDGYTF.

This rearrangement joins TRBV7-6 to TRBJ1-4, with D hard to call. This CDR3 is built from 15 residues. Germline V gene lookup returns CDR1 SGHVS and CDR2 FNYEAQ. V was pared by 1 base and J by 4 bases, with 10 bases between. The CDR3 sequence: CASSLGGGYNEKLFF. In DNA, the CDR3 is TGTGCCAGCAGCTTAGGTGGCGGCTATAATGAAAAACTGTTTTTT.

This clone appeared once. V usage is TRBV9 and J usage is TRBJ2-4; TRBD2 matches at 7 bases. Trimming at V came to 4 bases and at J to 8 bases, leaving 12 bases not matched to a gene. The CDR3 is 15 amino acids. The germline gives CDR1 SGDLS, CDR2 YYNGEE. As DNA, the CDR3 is TGTGCCAGCAGCCCAATGAGCGTGGGAGGGGACATTCAGTACTTC. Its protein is CASSPMSVGGDIQYF.